Sequencing of this TCR beta chain was carried out in a study of blood T cell repertoires in COVID-19. At the level of the study: The origin of the acute and convalescent COVID-19 samples was the United States, Italy and Spain. Sources were T cells, B-cell-depleted T cells, or PBMCs; the material itself was cDNA or gDNA.

V lost 6 bases, J lost 6 bases, and 13 bases stayed unmatched. Germline CDR1 SGDLS, CDR2 YYNGEE. This CDR3 is built from 18 residues. Original processing methods: Estimation of nucleated cell counts was performed using reference gene primer amplification. Assay used: immunoSEQ multiplex PCR; TCRdb lists only in-frame clones, some missing. The DNA gave D and trimming, while V, J and clone size come from that table. The repertoire includes under 300,000 clones, 81% of them detected once, and about 2.9% sits in the top ten. This sequence originates from a woman in her sixties or seventies with active or convalescent COVID-19. Material for sequencing was peripheral blood. The chain employs TRBV9 and TRBJ2-1; 15 bases map to TRBD2. The CDR3 reads CASTSGTSGGRRFNEQFF. DNA of the CDR3: TGTGCCAGCACCTCCGGGACTAGCGGGGGGAGGCGTTTCAATGAGCAGTTCTTC.